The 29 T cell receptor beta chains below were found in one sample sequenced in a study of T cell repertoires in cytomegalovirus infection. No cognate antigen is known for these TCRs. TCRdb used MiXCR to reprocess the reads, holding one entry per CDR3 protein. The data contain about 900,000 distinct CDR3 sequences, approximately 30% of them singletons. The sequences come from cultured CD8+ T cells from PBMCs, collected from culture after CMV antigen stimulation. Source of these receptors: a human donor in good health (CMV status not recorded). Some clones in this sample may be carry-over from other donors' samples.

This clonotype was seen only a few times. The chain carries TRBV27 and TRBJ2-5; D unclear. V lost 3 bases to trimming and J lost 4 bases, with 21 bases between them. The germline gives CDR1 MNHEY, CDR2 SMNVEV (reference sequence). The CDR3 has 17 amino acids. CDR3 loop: CASSFLPARKGRETQYF. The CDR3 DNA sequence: TGTGCCAGCAGTTTCCTCCCGGCCCGAAAAGGACGAGAGACCCAGTACTTC.

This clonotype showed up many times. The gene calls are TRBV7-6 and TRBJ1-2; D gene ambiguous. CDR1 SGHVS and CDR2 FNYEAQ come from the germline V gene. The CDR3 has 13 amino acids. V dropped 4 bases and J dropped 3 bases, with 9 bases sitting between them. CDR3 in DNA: TGTGCCAGCAGCTCGTACACCTACTATGGCTACACCTTC. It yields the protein CASSSYTYYGYTF.

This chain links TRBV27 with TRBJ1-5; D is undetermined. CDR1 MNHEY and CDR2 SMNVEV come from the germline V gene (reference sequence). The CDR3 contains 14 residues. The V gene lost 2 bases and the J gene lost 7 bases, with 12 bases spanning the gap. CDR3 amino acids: CASSLGQLDQPQHF. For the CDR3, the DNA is TGTGCCAGCAGTTTAGGGCAGTTAGACCAGCCCCAGCATTTT.

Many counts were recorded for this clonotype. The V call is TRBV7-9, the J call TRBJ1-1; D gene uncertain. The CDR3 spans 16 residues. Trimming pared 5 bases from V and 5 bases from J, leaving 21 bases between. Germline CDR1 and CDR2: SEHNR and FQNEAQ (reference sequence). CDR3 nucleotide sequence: TGTGCCAGCAGCCCCTCGGATGGGAGGATTTGGACTGAAGCTTTCTTT. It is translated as CASSPSDGRIWTEAFF.

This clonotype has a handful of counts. The CDR3 reads CASSPWGGAGIEQYF. The CDR3 coding sequence is TGTGCCAGCAGCCCCTGGGGAGGTGCGGGGATCGAGCAGTACTTC. V gene TRBV7-8 combines with J gene TRBJ2-7; the D gene is possibly TRBD2 (6 bases). The CDR3 has 15 amino acids. The V and J ends lost 5 bases and 6 bases respectively, with 20 bases between them. Per the germline V gene, CDR1 is SGHVS and CDR2 is FQNEAQ.

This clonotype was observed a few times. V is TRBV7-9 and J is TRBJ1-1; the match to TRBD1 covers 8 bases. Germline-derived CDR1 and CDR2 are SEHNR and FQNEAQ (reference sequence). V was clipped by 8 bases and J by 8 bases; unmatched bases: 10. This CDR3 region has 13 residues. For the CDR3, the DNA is TGTGCCAGCGATGGGGCAGGGGGCCTAGAAGCTTTCTTT. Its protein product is CASDGAGGLEAFF.

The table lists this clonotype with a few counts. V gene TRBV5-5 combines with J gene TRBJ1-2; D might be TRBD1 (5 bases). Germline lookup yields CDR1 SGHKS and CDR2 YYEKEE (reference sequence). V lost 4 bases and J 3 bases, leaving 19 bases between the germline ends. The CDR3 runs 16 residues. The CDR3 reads CASSLRPGTMDYGYTF. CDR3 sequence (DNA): TGTGCCAGCAGCCTCAGACCCGGGACGATGGACTATGGCTACACCTTC. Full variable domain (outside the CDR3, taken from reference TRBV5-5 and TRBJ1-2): DAGVTQSPTHLIKTRGQQVTLRCSPISGHKSVSWYQQVLGQGPQFIFQYYEKEERGRGNFPDRFSARQFPNYSSELNVNALLLGDSALYLCASSLRPGTMDYGYTFGSGTRLTVV.

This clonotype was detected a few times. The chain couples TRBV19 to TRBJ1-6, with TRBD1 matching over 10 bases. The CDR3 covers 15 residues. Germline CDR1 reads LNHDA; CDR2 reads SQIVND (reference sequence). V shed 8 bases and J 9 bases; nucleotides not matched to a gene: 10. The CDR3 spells CASWGTRTGGSPLHF. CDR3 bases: TGTGCCAGTTGGGGGACCCGGACAGGGGGTTCACCCCTCCACTTT.

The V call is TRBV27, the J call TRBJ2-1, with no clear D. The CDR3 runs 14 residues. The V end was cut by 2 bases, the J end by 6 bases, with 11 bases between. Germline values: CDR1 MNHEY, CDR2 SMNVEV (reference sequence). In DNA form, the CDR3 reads TGTGCCAGCAGTTTACCGCGGCGTGGCAATGAGCAGTTCTTC. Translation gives CASSLPRRGNEQFF.

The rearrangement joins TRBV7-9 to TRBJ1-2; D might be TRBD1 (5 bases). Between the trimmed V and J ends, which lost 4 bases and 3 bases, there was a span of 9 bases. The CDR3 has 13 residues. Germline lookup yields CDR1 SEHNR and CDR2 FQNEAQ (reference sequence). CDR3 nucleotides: TGTGCCAGCAGCTCCGGGACGTACTATGGCTACACCTTC. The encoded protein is CASSSGTYYGYTF. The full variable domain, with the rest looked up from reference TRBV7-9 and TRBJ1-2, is DTGVSQNPRHKITKRGQNVTFRCDPISEHNRLYWYRQTLGQGPEFLTYFQNEAQLEKSRLLSDRFSAERPKGSFSTLEIQRTEQGDSAMYLCASSSGTYYGYTFGSGTRLTVV.

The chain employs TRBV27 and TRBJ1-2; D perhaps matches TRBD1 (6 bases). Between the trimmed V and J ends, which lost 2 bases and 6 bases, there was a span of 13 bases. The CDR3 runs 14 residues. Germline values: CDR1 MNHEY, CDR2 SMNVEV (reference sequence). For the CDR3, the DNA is TGTGCCAGCAGTTTACGGGGGGCGAACAATGGCTACACCTTC. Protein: CASSLRGANNGYTF.

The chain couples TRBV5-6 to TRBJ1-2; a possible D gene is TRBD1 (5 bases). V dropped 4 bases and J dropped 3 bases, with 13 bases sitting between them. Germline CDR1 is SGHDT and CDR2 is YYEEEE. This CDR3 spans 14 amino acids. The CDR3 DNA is TGTGCCAGCAGCCCGGGGGACCGACACTATGGCTACACCTTC. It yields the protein CASSPGDRHYGYTF.

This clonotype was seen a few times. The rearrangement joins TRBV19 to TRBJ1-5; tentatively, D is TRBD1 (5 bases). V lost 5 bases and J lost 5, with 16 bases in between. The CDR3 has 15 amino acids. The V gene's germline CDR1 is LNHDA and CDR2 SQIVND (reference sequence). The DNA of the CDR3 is TGTGCCAGTAGTGTGCCCGGGACCGATGATCAGCCCCAGCATTTT. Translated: CASSVPGTDDQPQHF. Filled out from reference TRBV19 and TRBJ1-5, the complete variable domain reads DGGITQSPKYLFRKEGQNVTLSCEQNLNHDAMYWYRQDPGQGLRLIYYSQIVNDFQKGDIAEGYSVSREKKESFPLTVTSAQKNPTAFYLCASSVPGTDDQPQHFGDGTRLSIL.

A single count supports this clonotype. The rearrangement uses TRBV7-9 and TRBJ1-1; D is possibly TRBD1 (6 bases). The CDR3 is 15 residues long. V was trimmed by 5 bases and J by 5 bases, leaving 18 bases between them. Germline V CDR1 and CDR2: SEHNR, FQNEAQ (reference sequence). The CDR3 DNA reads TGTGCCAGCAGCCCGCTTCAGGGGATTCATACTGAAGCTTTCTTT. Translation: CASSPLQGIHTEAFF.

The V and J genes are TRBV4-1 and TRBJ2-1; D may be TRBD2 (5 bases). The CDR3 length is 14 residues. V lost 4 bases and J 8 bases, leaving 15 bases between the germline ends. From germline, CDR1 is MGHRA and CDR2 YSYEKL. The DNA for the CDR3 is TGCGCCAGCAGCCGCGGGTCAACAAGGGATGAGCAGTTCTTC. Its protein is CASSRGSTRDEQFF.

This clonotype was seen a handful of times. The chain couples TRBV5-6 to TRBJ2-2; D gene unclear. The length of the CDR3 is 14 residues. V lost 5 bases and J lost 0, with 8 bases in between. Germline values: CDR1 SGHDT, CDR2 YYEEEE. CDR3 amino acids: CASSRASNTGELFF. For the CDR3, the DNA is TGTGCCAGCAGTCGAGCTTCGAACACCGGGGAGCTGTTTTTT.

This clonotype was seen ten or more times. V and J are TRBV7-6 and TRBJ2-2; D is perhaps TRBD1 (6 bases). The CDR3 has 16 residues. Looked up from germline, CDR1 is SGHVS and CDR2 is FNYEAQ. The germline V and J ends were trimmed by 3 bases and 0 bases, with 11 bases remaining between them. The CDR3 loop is CASSLVDSPNTGELFF. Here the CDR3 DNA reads TGTGCCAGCAGCTTGGTGGACAGCCCGAACACCGGGGAGCTGTTTTTT.

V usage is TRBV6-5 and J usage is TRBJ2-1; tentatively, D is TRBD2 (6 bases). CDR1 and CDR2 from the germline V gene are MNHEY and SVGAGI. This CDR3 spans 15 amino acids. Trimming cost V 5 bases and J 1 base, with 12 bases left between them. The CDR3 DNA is TGTGCCAGCAGTCATAGCGGTCCTTCCTACAATGAGCAGTTCTTC. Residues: CASSHSGPSYNEQFF.

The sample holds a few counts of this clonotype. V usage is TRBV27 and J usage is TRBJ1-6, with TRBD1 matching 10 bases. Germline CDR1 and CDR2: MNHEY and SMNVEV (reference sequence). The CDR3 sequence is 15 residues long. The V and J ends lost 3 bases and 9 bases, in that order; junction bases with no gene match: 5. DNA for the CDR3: TGTGCCAGCAGTTTCTCTGGGACAGGGGTTTCACCCCTCCACTTT. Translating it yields CASSFSGTGVSPLHF.

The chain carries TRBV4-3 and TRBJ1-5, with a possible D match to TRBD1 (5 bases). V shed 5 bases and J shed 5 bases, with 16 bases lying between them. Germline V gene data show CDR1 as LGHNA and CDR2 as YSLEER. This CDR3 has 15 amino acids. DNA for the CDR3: TGCGCCAGCAGCGCGACGGGGACTGGCGATCAGCCCCAGCATTTT. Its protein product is CASSATGTGDQPQHF.

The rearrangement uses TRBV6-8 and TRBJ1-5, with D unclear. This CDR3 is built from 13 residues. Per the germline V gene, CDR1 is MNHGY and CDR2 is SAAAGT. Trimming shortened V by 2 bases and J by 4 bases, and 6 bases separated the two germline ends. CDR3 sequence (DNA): TGTGCCAGCAGTTACGAGGTTAATCAGCCCCAGCATTTT. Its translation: CASSYEVNQPQHF.

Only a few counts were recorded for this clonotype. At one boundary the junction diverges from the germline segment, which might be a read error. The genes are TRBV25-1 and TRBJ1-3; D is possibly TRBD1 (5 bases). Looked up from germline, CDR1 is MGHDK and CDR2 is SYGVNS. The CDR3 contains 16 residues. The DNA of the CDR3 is TGTGCTAGCAGTGAAGACGGCAGGGTCTCTGGAAACACCATATATTTT. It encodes CASSEDGRVSGNTIYF.

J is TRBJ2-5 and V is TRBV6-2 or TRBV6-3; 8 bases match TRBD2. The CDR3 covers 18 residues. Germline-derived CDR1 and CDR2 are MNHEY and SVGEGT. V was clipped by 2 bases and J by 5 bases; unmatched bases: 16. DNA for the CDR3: TGTGCCAGCAGTTACCGAGCGGGGCGGGGGGCCTTCGGTGAGACCCAGTACTTC. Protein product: CASSYRAGRGAFGETQYF.

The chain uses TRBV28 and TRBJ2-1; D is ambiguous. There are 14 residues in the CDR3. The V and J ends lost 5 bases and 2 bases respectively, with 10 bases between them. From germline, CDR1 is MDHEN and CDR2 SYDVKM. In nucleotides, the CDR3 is TGTGCCAGCAGTATCCTTGGGACCTACAATGAGCAGTTCTTC. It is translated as CASSILGTYNEQFF.

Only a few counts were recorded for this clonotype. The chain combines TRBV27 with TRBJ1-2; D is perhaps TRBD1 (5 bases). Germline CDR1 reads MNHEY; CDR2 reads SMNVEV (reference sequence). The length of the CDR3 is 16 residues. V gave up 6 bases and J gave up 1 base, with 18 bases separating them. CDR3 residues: CASRSPSGQGNYGYTF. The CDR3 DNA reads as TGTGCCAGCAGATCCCCTTCCGGGCAGGGTAACTATGGCTACACCTTC.

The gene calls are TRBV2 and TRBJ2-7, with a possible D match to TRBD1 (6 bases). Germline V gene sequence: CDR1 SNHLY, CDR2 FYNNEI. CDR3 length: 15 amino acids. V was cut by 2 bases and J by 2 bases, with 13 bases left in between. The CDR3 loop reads CASSEYQGLAYEQYF. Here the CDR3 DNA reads TGTGCCAGCAGTGAATATCAGGGGCTTGCCTACGAGCAGTACTTC.

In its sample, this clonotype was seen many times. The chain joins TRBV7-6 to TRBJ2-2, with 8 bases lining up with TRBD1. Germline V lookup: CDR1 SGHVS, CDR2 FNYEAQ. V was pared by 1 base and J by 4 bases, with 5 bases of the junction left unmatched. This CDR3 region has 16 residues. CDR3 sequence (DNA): TGTGCCAGCAGCTTAGGGGAGGACAGGGTCACCGGGGAGCTGTTTTTT. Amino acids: CASSLGEDRVTGELFF.

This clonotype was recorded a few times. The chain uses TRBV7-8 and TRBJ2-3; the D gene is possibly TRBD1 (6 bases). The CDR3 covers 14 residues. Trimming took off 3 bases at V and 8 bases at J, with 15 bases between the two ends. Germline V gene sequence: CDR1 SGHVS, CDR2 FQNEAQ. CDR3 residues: CASSFSPGDGTQYF. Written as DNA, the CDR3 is TGTGCCAGCAGCTTTAGTCCAGGGGATGGTACGCAGTATTTT.

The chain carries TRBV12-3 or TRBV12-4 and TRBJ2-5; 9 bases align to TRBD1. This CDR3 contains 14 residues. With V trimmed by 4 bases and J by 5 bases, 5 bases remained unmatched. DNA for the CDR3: TGTGCCAGCAGTTCGGGGACAGGGACCGAGACCCAGTACTTC. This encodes CASSSGTGTETQYF.